The sequence of this TCR beta chain was determined in a study of identical twins. Template switching introduced a universal primer site, and the cDNA bore unique molecular identifiers. TCRdb called the 5' RACE reads again in MiXCR, with one record for every CDR3 protein. The sample includes roughly 150,000 distinct CDR3 sequences, under 4.5% seen only once; the top ten take 8.1%. Study-wide points: Twin sharing of out-of-frame TCR alpha was underestimated by models in monozygotic pairs.

Losses at the gene ends were 4 bases for V and 7 bases for J; bases not matched to a gene: 9. Germline-derived CDR1 and CDR2 are MNHEY and SVGAGI. This CDR3 contains 17 residues. This clonotype was seen many times. What it binds is unknown. The clonotype originates from a man aged 18 to 30 in good health. This rearrangement joins TRBV6-5 to TRBJ2-1, with 14 bases matching TRBD2. The specimen was memory T cells sorted from blood. The CDR3 loop is CASSSPGLAGVRNEQFF. The CDR3 DNA is TGTGCCAGCAGTTCACCGGGACTAGCGGGAGTGAGGAATGAGCAGTTCTTC.